The clone carrying this TCR beta chain was observed a few times. Its antigen is not known. Repertoires were generated with immunoSEQ multiplex PCR, while TCRdb's copy carries only in-frame clones and drops some. The sample yields over a million clones, around 75% seen once. CDR1 is SGHTA and CDR2 is FQGNSA in the germline V gene. Trimming took off 0 bases at V and 4 bases at J, with 18 bases between the two ends. The length of the CDR3 is 17 residues. This record belongs to a study of shared clonotypes between healthy human individuals. Study results and caveats: Relative to their counterparts shared across all four donors, non-shared clonotypes exhibited diminished generation probabilities.

This sequence originates from a young man in good health. The sequencing sample was made of memory CD4+ T cells sorted from blood. Subset denoted: CD45RA-negative fraction. V and J are TRBV7-2 and TRBJ1-1; unclear D gene. The CDR3 nucleotides are TGTGCCAGCAGCTTAGCGTTAGGCAGGACCTATCTCACTGAAGCTTTCTTT. It translates to CASSLALGRTYLTEAFF. Combining the CDR3 with reference TRBV7-2 and TRBJ1-1 gives the whole variable domain GAGVSQSPSNKVTEKGKDVELRCDPISGHTALYWYRQSLGQGLEFLIYFQGNSAPDKSGLPSDRFSAERTGGSVSTLTIQRTQQEDSAVYLCASSLALGRTYLTEAFFGQGTRLTVV.